This is a list of T cell receptor beta chains from one sample in a study of long-term antiretroviral therapy in people with HIV. Assay used: immunoSEQ multiplex PCR; TCRdb lists only in-frame clones, some missing. The table has some 35,000 clones, over 75% seen once. The input for sequencing was unsorted PBMCs, taken 0.6 years after starting antiretroviral therapy. These receptors all come from a man between 18 and 35 years old with HIV. The CDR3 runs from the conserved cysteine through the conserved F or W. D genes are given only for firm matches. Not every row has a clone size; where given, it reads once, few, many or a size class.

j_gene: TRBJ1-2
abundance: NA
d_gene: TRBD1
v_gene: TRBV28
CDR3nt: TGTGCCAGCAATCGACAGGGGGGCTATGGCTACACCTTC
CDR3aa: CASNRQGGYGYTF

j_gene: TRBJ2-1
abundance: NA
d_gene: NA
v_gene: TRBV4-1
CDR3nt: TGCGCCAGCAGCCAAGACAGGGTAATAAATGAGCAGTTCTTC
CDR3aa: CASSQDRVINEQFF

j_gene: TRBJ2-5
abundance: NA
d_gene: TRBD2
v_gene: TRBV29-1
CDR3nt: TGCACGAGCAGGACTAGCGGGAGGGTTCAAGAGACCCAGTACTTC
CDR3aa: CTSRTSGRVQETQYF

j_gene: TRBJ1-1
abundance: few
d_gene: TRBD1
v_gene: TRBV6-5
CDR3nt: TGTGCCAGCAGAGATAGGGACAGAGTGAACACTGAAGCTTTCTTT
CDR3aa: CASRDRDRVNTEAFF

j_gene: TRBJ2-7
abundance: NA
d_gene: TRBD1
v_gene: TRBV2
CDR3nt: TGTGCCATGTCGACAGGGGATTCCTACGAGCAGTACTTC
CDR3aa: CAMSTGDSYEQYF

j_gene: TRBJ2-1
abundance: few
d_gene: NA
v_gene: TRBV19
CDR3nt: TGTGCCAGTAGTATTAGGGGCGCCGACTACAATGAGCAGTTCTTC
CDR3aa: CASSIRGADYNEQFF

j_gene: TRBJ2-3
abundance: NA
d_gene: NA
v_gene: TRBV5-1
CDR3nt: TGCGCCAGCAGCCTCCGGGACGGTGGGGATACGCAGTATTTT
CDR3aa: CASSLRDGGDTQYF

j_gene: TRBJ2-7
abundance: NA
d_gene: TRBD1
v_gene: TRBV28
CDR3nt: TGTGCCAGCAGTTTAGCAGGGGGTGGCGAGCAGTACTTC
CDR3aa: CASSLAGGGEQYF

j_gene: TRBJ1-2
abundance: NA
d_gene: TRBD1
v_gene: TRBV19
CDR3nt: TGTGCCAGTAGTCTAGGGACAGGTCCTGGGGATGGCTACACCTTC
CDR3aa: CASSLGTGPGDGYTF

j_gene: TRBJ1-5
abundance: NA
d_gene: NA
v_gene: TRBV4-1
CDR3nt: TGCGCCAGCAGCCAATACGCAGGGGCGGCCAATCAGCCCCAGCATTTT
CDR3aa: CASSQYAGAANQPQHF

j_gene: TRBJ1-1
abundance: NA
d_gene: TRBD1
v_gene: TRBV27
CDR3nt: TGTGCCAGCAGTTCACGGGACAGGGCCGGTGAAGCTTTCTTT
CDR3aa: CASSSRDRAGEAFF

j_gene: TRBJ2-7
abundance: NA
d_gene: NA
v_gene: TRBV5-5
CDR3nt: TGTGCCAGCAGTCCAAAAGTGCTGGGTTCGGCCGAGCAGTACTTC
CDR3aa: CASSPKVLGSAEQYF

j_gene: TRBJ2-2
abundance: NA
d_gene: NA
v_gene: TRBV25-1
CDR3nt: TGTGCCAGCAGTGAATTAACCCGAGACACCGGGGAGCTGTTTTTT
CDR3aa: CASSELTRDTGELFF

j_gene: TRBJ2-7
abundance: NA
d_gene: NA
v_gene: TRBV4-2
CDR3nt: TGTGCCAGCAGCCAACCAGGTCAGGGTTCCTACGAGCAGTACTTC
CDR3aa: CASSQPGQGSYEQYF

j_gene: TRBJ2-3
abundance: once
d_gene: TRBD2
v_gene: TRBV5-4
CDR3nt: TGTGCCAGCAGCTTGTCCGATTGGTGGACTAGCGGGACTGAAACGCAGTATTTT
CDR3aa: CASSLSDWWTSGTETQYF

j_gene: TRBJ2-7
abundance: NA
d_gene: TRBD2
v_gene: TRBV5-1
CDR3nt: TGCGCCAGCAGCCCGAAGGGAGGGTCCTACGAGCAGTACTTC
CDR3aa: CASSPKGGSYEQYF

j_gene: TRBJ1-5
abundance: few
d_gene: TRBD1
v_gene: TRBV7-2
CDR3nt: TGTGCCAGCAGCTTGGAGGGGACAGGGGATCAGCCCCAGCATTTT
CDR3aa: CASSLEGTGDQPQHF

j_gene: TRBJ1-5
abundance: NA
d_gene: NA
v_gene: TRBV28
CDR3nt: TGTGCCAGCAGTTTTTCGGCTCAGCCCCAGCATTTT
CDR3aa: CASSFSAQPQHF

j_gene: TRBJ2-7
abundance: NA
d_gene: TRBD1
v_gene: TRBV5-4
CDR3nt: TGTGCCAGCAGTTATCCGGGACAGGGGGCGTACGAGCAGTACTTC
CDR3aa: CASSYPGQGAYEQYF

j_gene: TRBJ2-7
abundance: few
d_gene: TRBD2
v_gene: TRBV19
CDR3nt: TGTGCCAGTAGCCCCTCTAGCGGCCCCTCCTACGAGCAGTACTTC
CDR3aa: CASSPSSGPSYEQYF

j_gene: TRBJ1-5
abundance: few
d_gene: NA
v_gene: TRBV6-1
CDR3nt: TGTGCCAGCGGGTTTAGGGGCAATCAGCCCCAGCATTTT
CDR3aa: CASGFRGNQPQHF

j_gene: TRBJ2-6
abundance: NA
d_gene: NA
v_gene: TRBV2
CDR3nt: TGTGCCAGCAGTGAGAGGAGTACTGGGGCCAACGTCCTGACTTTC
CDR3aa: CASSERSTGANVLTF

j_gene: TRBJ1-5
abundance: NA
d_gene: NA
v_gene: TRBV7-2
CDR3nt: TGTGCCAGCAGCTTAGCGGCAGGAAATCAGCCCCAGCATTTT
CDR3aa: CASSLAAGNQPQHF

j_gene: TRBJ1-2
abundance: few
d_gene: NA
v_gene: TRBV7-2
CDR3nt: TGTGCCAGCAGCTTAGTTCCGGGCCCTTATGGCTACACCTTC
CDR3aa: CASSLVPGPYGYTF

j_gene: TRBJ2-5
abundance: NA
d_gene: NA
v_gene: TRBV6-1
CDR3nt: TGTGCCAGCAGTGAAGCGCCCGGGAGAGAGACCCAGTACTTC
CDR3aa: CASSEAPGRETQYF

j_gene: TRBJ2-5
abundance: NA
d_gene: NA
v_gene: TRBV2
CDR3nt: TGTGCCAGCAGTGCCGGGACATATCAAGAGACCCAGTACTTC
CDR3aa: CASSAGTYQETQYF

j_gene: TRBJ1-1
abundance: NA
d_gene: TRBD1
v_gene: TRBV28
CDR3nt: TGTGCCAGCAGTGGTTACAGGGGGAACACTGAAGCTTTCTTT
CDR3aa: CASSGYRGNTEAFF

j_gene: TRBJ1-1
abundance: NA
d_gene: NA
v_gene: TRBV9
CDR3nt: TGTGCCAGCAGCCCCTTAACGGGGAACACTGAAGCTTTCTTT
CDR3aa: CASSPLTGNTEAFF

j_gene: TRBJ1-1
abundance: NA
d_gene: NA
v_gene: TRBV7-2
CDR3nt: TGTGCCAGCAGCCCCGGCAGGTCGAGCACTGAAGCTTTCTTT
CDR3aa: CASSPGRSSTEAFF

j_gene: TRBJ2-7
abundance: NA
d_gene: NA
v_gene: TRBV7-2
CDR3nt: TGTGCCAGCAGCTTAGGGGACGGATCCTACGAGCAGTACTTC
CDR3aa: CASSLGDGSYEQYF

j_gene: TRBJ2-5
abundance: once
d_gene: TRBD2
v_gene: TRBV11-1
CDR3nt: TGTGCCAGCAGCCCCCAGCGAAGCGGGAGAATCAGGGAGACCCAGTACTTC
CDR3aa: CASSPQRSGRIRETQYF

j_gene: TRBJ2-1
abundance: NA
d_gene: TRBD2
v_gene: TRBV11-2
CDR3nt: TGTGCCAGCAGACGAGCGGGAGAAACCTACAATGAGCAGTTCTTC
CDR3aa: CASRRAGETYNEQFF

j_gene: TRBJ1-1
abundance: once
d_gene: NA
v_gene: TRBV14
CDR3nt: TGTGCCAGCAGCCTTCAGGGCTTTTCGAACACTGAAGCTTTCTTT
CDR3aa: CASSLQGFSNTEAFF

j_gene: TRBJ2-1
abundance: NA
d_gene: NA
v_gene: TRBV4-1
CDR3nt: TGCGCCAGCAGCCAAGGGCGAAGCTCCTACAATGAGCAGTTCTTC
CDR3aa: CASSQGRSSYNEQFF

j_gene: TRBJ2-1
abundance: NA
d_gene: NA
v_gene: TRBV28
CDR3nt: TGTGCCAGCAGTCCAACCCTAGGGGGGGACGAGGGTGAGCAGTTCTTC
CDR3aa: CASSPTLGGDEGEQFF

j_gene: TRBJ2-1
abundance: NA
d_gene: NA
v_gene: TRBV6-5
CDR3nt: TGTGCCAGCAGCCCGGGTAGCGCGCACAATGAGCAGTTCTTC
CDR3aa: CASSPGSAHNEQFF

j_gene: TRBJ2-7
abundance: NA
d_gene: NA
v_gene: TRBV4-1
CDR3nt: TGCGCCAGCAGCCAAGGACTGGGGATTGCCGAGCAGTACTTC
CDR3aa: CASSQGLGIAEQYF

j_gene: TRBJ2-1
abundance: NA
d_gene: NA
v_gene: TRBV7-9
CDR3nt: TGTGCCAGCAGTCCGGACAGCGGGTATATCTATGAGCAGTTCTTC
CDR3aa: CASSPDSGYIYEQFF

j_gene: TRBJ1-2
abundance: NA
d_gene: NA
v_gene: TRBV9
CDR3nt: TGTGCCAGCAGCGAGGGAGATGCCATCTATGGCTACACCTTC
CDR3aa: CASSEGDAIYGYTF

j_gene: TRBJ2-3
abundance: NA
d_gene: NA
v_gene: TRBV2
CDR3nt: TGTGCCAGCAGTATCCCGCGGACCGGTTTCTCTAGCACAGATACGCAGTATTTT
CDR3aa: CASSIPRTGFSSTDTQYF

j_gene: TRBJ1-1
abundance: few
d_gene: NA
v_gene: TRBV6-5
CDR3nt: TGTGCCAGCAGTATGGGAGGCCTGAACACTGAAGCTTTCTTT
CDR3aa: CASSMGGLNTEAFF

j_gene: TRBJ1-1
abundance: NA
d_gene: NA
v_gene: TRBV13
CDR3nt: TGTGCCAGCAGCTTAGTTACAGGGTACACTGAAGCTTTCTTT
CDR3aa: CASSLVTGYTEAFF

j_gene: TRBJ2-1
abundance: NA
d_gene: NA
v_gene: TRBV13
CDR3nt: TGTGCCAGCAGCTACATTGTGAGGGCACGTGGTGAGCAGTTCTTC
CDR3aa: CASSYIVRARGEQFF

j_gene: TRBJ1-4
abundance: NA
d_gene: NA
v_gene: TRBV6-5
CDR3nt: TGTGCCAGCAGCTCAACCCTTACGGTTGAAAAACTGTTTTTT
CDR3aa: CASSSTLTVEKLFF

j_gene: TRBJ2-5
abundance: NA
d_gene: NA
v_gene: TRBV27
CDR3nt: TGTGCCAGCAGTTTATTGGGCCAGCAAGAGACCCAGTACTTC
CDR3aa: CASSLLGQQETQYF

j_gene: TRBJ2-1
abundance: NA
d_gene: TRBD2
v_gene: TRBV5-1
CDR3nt: TGCGCCAGCAGCTGGACTAGCGGGGTTTCTAATGAGCAGTTCTTC
CDR3aa: CASSWTSGVSNEQFF

j_gene: TRBJ2-7
abundance: NA
d_gene: NA
v_gene: TRBV7-9
CDR3nt: TGTGCCAGCAGCGCCTCGGGGAGCTCCTACGAGCAGTACTTC
CDR3aa: CASSASGSSYEQYF

j_gene: TRBJ2-1
abundance: NA
d_gene: NA
v_gene: TRBV5-6
CDR3nt: TGTGCCAGCAGCTTGGACAATGAGCAGTTCTTC
CDR3aa: CASSLDNEQFF

j_gene: TRBJ2-7
abundance: few
d_gene: NA
v_gene: TRBV7-8
CDR3nt: TGTGCCAGCAGCTTTGACAGGAATGTCTACGAGCAGTACTTC
CDR3aa: CASSFDRNVYEQYF